This entry features one T cell receptor (beta chain) sequence. RNA totalling roughly 0.45 to 1 ug underwent reverse transcription with random hexamers. TCRdb redid the calling of the immunoSEQ multiplex PCR reads with MiXCR, one entry per CDR3 protein. The repertoire holds approximately 65,000 distinct CDR3 sequences, with about 92% as singletons. This sample is drawn from a study of CD8 T cells in Susac syndrome. The V end lost 0 bases, the J end lost 0 bases, and 11 bases lay between the germline ends. This CDR3 has 16 amino acids. Germline V gives CDR1 SGDLS, CDR2 YYNGEE. This receptor was taken from a human donor in good health. This rearrangement joins TRBV9 to TRBJ2-3; a weak D match, TRBD2 (6 bases). What was sequenced was CD8+ T cells from PBMCs. The DNA of the CDR3 is TGTGCCAGCAGCGTAGAGCCGGGACTCAGCACAGATACGCAGTATTTT. Its translation is CASSVEPGLSTDTQYF.